These T cell receptor beta chains were read from a single sample in a study of T-cell memory formation after mild COVID-19. TCRdb used MiXCR to reprocess the 5' RACE reads, holding one entry per CDR3 protein. The profile shows around 100,000 distinct CDR3 sequences, approximately 22% of them singletons. The source material was PBMCs or a T cell subset sorted from them (not recorded which). These receptors were collected from a man aged 18 to 29 who had mild COVID-19 (a few samples of this study predate the infection). Cell type and time point are not known. Each CDR3 is given with its conserved first and last residue. The D gene is left open where the match is weak. Clone size is stated in some rows and not others, as once, few, many or a class when expanded.

d_call clone_size j_call v_call cdr3_aa cdr3_nt
TRBD1 . TRBJ1-1 TRBV4-1 CASSQRQGVGTEAFF TGCGCCAGCAGCCAACGCCAGGGGGTGGGGACGGAAGCTTTCTTT
. . TRBJ1-1 TRBV5-1 CASSLRLNTEAFF TGCGCCAGCAGCCTCCGACTGAACACTGAAGCTTTCTTT
TRBD2 few TRBJ2-1 TRBV10-3 CATSSGADDEQFF TGTGCCACCTCTAGCGGGGCTGACGATGAGCAGTTCTTC
TRBD2 . TRBJ2-5 TRBV7-8 CASTPAGDGKETQYF TGTGCCAGCACCCCTGCGGGAGACGGTAAAGAGACCCAGTACTTC
TRBD1 . TRBJ2-1 TRBV7-2 CASSLAGVGGLGYNEQFF TGTGCCAGCAGCTTAGCGGGGGTAGGGGGCTTGGGCTACAATGAGCAGTTCTTC
. few TRBJ1-1 TRBV13 CASSSSSNTEAFF TGTGCCAGCAGCTCTAGTTCGAACACTGAAGCTTTCTTT
TRBD1 . TRBJ2-2 TRBV12-3/TRBV12-4 CASNARGIAGELFF TGTGCCAGCAACGCCAGGGGGATAGCCGGGGAGCTGTTTTTT
TRBD1 . TRBJ2-7 TRBV5-1 CASQPGQGSYEQYF TGCGCCAGCCAACCGGGACAGGGTTCCTACGAGCAGTACTTC
. few TRBJ1-4 TRBV29-1 CSVVSEEKLFF TGCAGCGTTGTATCGGAGGAAAAACTGTTTTTT
. . TRBJ1-2 TRBV4-1 CASSQDRKGTDGYTF TGCGCCAGCAGCCAAGATAGGAAGGGAACGGATGGCTACACCTTC
. few TRBJ2-2 TRBV24-1 CATSAELDTGELFF TGTGCCACCAGTGCAGAGTTGGACACCGGGGAGCTGTTTTTT
TRBD1 few TRBJ1-1 TRBV5-6 CASSSGQGLEAFF TGTGCCAGCAGCTCTGGACAGGGATTAGAAGCTTTCTTT
TRBD2 few TRBJ2-1 TRBV28 CASSLLAGGLGNEQFF TGTGCCAGCAGTCTTTTAGCGGGGGGGCTTGGAAATGAGCAGTTCTTC
. few TRBJ2-6 TRBV4-1 CASSLPGANVLTF TGCGCCAGCAGCCTTCCTGGGGCCAACGTCCTGACTTTC
. few TRBJ2-3 TRBV7-9 CASSFDPRGREGTDTQYF TGTGCCAGCAGCTTCGACCCCAGGGGGCGGGAGGGAACAGATACGCAGTATTTT
. . TRBJ2-3 TRBV4-1 CASSQRFPSTDTQYF TGCGCCAGCAGCCAGCGGTTTCCTAGCACAGATACGCAGTATTTT
. few TRBJ2-1 TRBV12-3/TRBV12-4 CASLPTGNVAYNEQFF TGTGCCAGCTTACCCACAGGCAACGTGGCCTACAATGAGCAGTTCTTC
. few TRBJ2-1 TRBV6-5 CASSYNQGYNEQFF TGTGCCAGCAGTTACAACCAGGGCTACAATGAGCAGTTCTTC
TRBD2 few TRBJ2-2 TRBV5-1 CASSLTSGDGELFF TGCGCCAGCAGCCTGACTAGCGGGGATGGGGAGCTGTTTTTT
TRBD1 . TRBJ2-7 TRBV5-1 CASSPFERDRAYEQYF TGCGCCAGCAGCCCTTTTGAGAGGGACAGGGCCTACGAGCAGTACTTC
TRBD1 . TRBJ2-1 TRBV4-1 CASSRITGGDEQFF TGCGCCAGCAGCCGCATAACAGGGGGCGATGAGCAGTTCTTC
. . TRBJ2-2 TRBV27 CASSFRGAGGELFF TGTGCCAGCAGTTTTCGGGGGGCCGGCGGGGAGCTGTTTTTT
. . TRBJ1-1 TRBV11-2 CASSTFPEGTEAFF TGTGCCAGCAGCACTTTTCCAGAAGGGACTGAAGCTTTCTTT
. few TRBJ2-2 TRBV20-1 CSAKSANTGELFF TGCAGTGCTAAATCAGCTAACACCGGGGAGCTGTTTTTT
TRBD1 few TRBJ2-7 TRBV5-1 CASSWTGGSYEQYF TGCGCCAGCAGCTGGACAGGGGGCTCCTACGAGCAGTACTTC
. . TRBJ2-1 TRBV12-5 CASGLWGHSLYGGTEQFF TGTGCTAGTGGTTTGTGGGGACACTCCCTTTACGGGGGGACTGAGCAGTTCTTC
. . TRBJ2-7 TRBV20-1 CSATNSGTHEQYF TGCAGTGCTACTAACAGCGGCACCCACGAGCAGTACTTC
. few TRBJ2-7 TRBV27 CASSLLAGSYEQYF TGTGCCAGCAGTTTATTGGCAGGGTCGTACGAGCAGTACTTC
. few TRBJ2-7 TRBV12-3/TRBV12-4 CASRPRGPPYEQYF TGTGCCAGCAGGCCGAGAGGGCCCCCCTACGAGCAGTACTTC
TRBD1 many TRBJ2-3 TRBV12-3/TRBV12-4 CASTGTGGTDTQYF TGTGCCAGCACCGGAACAGGGGGTACAGATACGCAGTATTTT
. . TRBJ1-2 TRBV27 CASSLYPGRAYGYTF TGTGCCAGCAGTCTATACCCGGGACGGGCCTATGGCTACACCTTC
. . TRBJ1-5 TRBV12-3/TRBV12-4 CASSYGQHDQPQHF TGTGCCAGCAGCTATGGACAGCACGATCAGCCCCAGCATTTT
. . TRBJ2-1 TRBV9 CASSVDGVQFF TGTGCCAGCAGCGTCGACGGGGTACAGTTCTTC
. . TRBJ1-1 TRBV7-6 CASSTTDMNTEAFF TGTGCCAGCAGCACGACGGATATGAACACTGAAGCTTTCTTT
TRBD1 few TRBJ2-2 TRBV12-3/TRBV12-4 CASSYPGDRDSTGELFF TGTGCCAGCAGTTACCCGGGGGACAGGGATTCCACCGGGGAGCTGTTTTTT
. . TRBJ2-1 TRBV7-2 CASSLWAYNEQFF TGTGCCAGCAGCTTATGGGCCTACAATGAGCAGTTCTTC
TRBD1 . TRBJ1-6 TRBV5-6 CASSPMRTGTNSPLHF TGTGCCAGCAGCCCTATGCGGACAGGGACTAATTCACCCCTCCACTTT
TRBD1 . TRBJ1-1 TRBV5-1 CASSLTGNTEVFF TGCGCCAGCAGCCTGACAGGGAACACTGAAGTTTTCTTT
. few TRBJ2-2 TRBV5-6 CASSLSSGLSNTGELFF TGTGCCAGCAGCTTGAGTTCAGGACTATCGAACACCGGGGAGCTGTTTTTT
. few TRBJ2-1 TRBV5-1 CASSLALNNEQFF TGCGCCAGCAGCTTGGCTCTGAATAATGAGCAGTTCTTC
. few TRBJ2-1 TRBV7-9 CASSLVVYNEQFF TGTGCCAGCAGCTTAGTAGTTTACAATGAGCAGTTCTTC
TRBD1 . TRBJ2-3 TRBV7-9 CASSFLRDRDTDTQYF TGTGCCAGCAGCTTCCTCAGGGACAGGGACACAGATACGCAGTATTTT
. . TRBJ1-5 TRBV15 CATSPHLNQPQHF TGTGCCACCAGCCCGCATTTAAATCAGCCCCAGCATTTT
. few TRBJ2-1 TRBV4-1 CASSQEAWEQFF TGCGCCAGCAGCCAAGAAGCTTGGGAGCAGTTCTTC
TRBD2 few TRBJ2-5 TRBV7-9 CASSLTSGERKTQYF TGTGCCAGCAGCCTAACTAGCGGGGAGAGAAAGACCCAGTACTTC
TRBD1 . TRBJ2-3 TRBV4-1 CASSRWDRMDSTDTQYF TGCGCCAGCAGCCGTTGGGACAGAATGGATAGCACAGATACGCAGTATTTT
TRBD1 . TRBJ2-7 TRBV11-2 CASTDRGEQYF TGTGCCAGCACCGACAGGGGCGAGCAGTACTTC
. once TRBJ2-1 TRBV28 CASSLIGRVTEQFF TGTGCCAGCAGCCTAATTGGCAGGGTGACTGAGCAGTTCTTC
TRBD2 . TRBJ2-1 TRBV7-6 CASSFNGRGFYNEQFF TGTGCCAGCAGCTTCAATGGGCGGGGGTTCTACAATGAGCAGTTCTTC
. . TRBJ2-1 TRBV6-6 CASSYRVGDEQFF TGTGCCAGCAGTTACAGGGTGGGCGATGAGCAGTTCTTC
TRBD2 . TRBJ2-5 TRBV4-1 CASRGLAGGAGVETQYF TGCGCCAGCAGAGGACTAGCGGGGGGGGCTGGGGTGGAGACCCAGTACTTC
. few TRBJ2-1 TRBV13 CASSSEAREWDEQFF TGTGCCAGCAGCTCCGAGGCAAGGGAGTGGGATGAGCAGTTCTTC
TRBD2 . TRBJ2-3 TRBV5-1 CASSLSGGRVDTQYF TGCGCCAGCAGCTTGTCGGGGGGGCGAGTAGATACGCAGTATTTT
. few TRBJ2-3 TRBV12-3/TRBV12-4 CASSFRVSTDTQYF TGTGCCAGCAGTTTTCGGGTTAGCACAGATACGCAGTATTTT
. . TRBJ1-2 TRBV13 CASSLGVYGYTF TGTGCCAGCAGCTTAGGGGTGTATGGCTACACCTTC
TRBD2 few TRBJ2-1 TRBV5-1 CASAQRGDYNEQFF TGCGCCAGCGCCCAGCGGGGGGACTACAATGAGCAGTTCTTC
. . TRBJ2-3 TRBV7-2 CASSWPGVSDTQYF TGTGCCAGCAGCTGGCCTGGGGTCAGCGATACGCAGTATTTT